These 29 T cell receptor beta chains originate from one sample sequenced in a study of cytomegalovirus exposure and HLA in healthy donors. PCR employed 60 Vbeta and 13 Jbeta primers. Using immunoSEQ multiplex PCR, the repertoire was profiled, and TCRdb retains in-frame clones only, with some absent. The table lists under 130,000 clones. The sequencing sample was made of PBMCs. All receptors come from a man aged 50 or older in good health and CMV-seronegative.

This chain uses TRBV6-5 with TRBJ2-2; 9 bases are shared with TRBD1. Germline V gene data show CDR1 as MNHEY and CDR2 as SVGAGI. The V and J ends lost 6 bases and 4 bases, in that order; junction bases with no gene match: 3. The CDR3 has 14 residues. CDR3 nucleotide sequence: TGTGCCAGCAGCAGGGACAGGGTCACCGGGGAGCTGTTTTTT. It encodes CASSRDRVTGELFF.

The chain recombines TRBV18 with TRBJ2-1, with 7 nucleotides matching TRBD1. Germline V CDR1 and CDR2: KGHSH, LQKENI. The V segment lost 3 bases and the J segment 0 bases; nucleotides outside the gene matches: 5. The CDR3 contains 16 residues. CDR3 sequence reads: CASSPPRDSSYNEQFF. The CDR3 DNA follows: TGTGCCAGCTCACCCCCCCGGGACAGCTCCTACAATGAGCAGTTCTTC.

The rearrangement joins TRBV5-1 to TRBJ2-3; TRBD2 matches at 8 bases. V lost 0 bases, J lost 1 base, and 4 bases stayed unmatched. The CDR3 has 16 amino acids. CDR1 and CDR2 (germline): SGHRS, YFSETQ. The CDR3 region is CASSLDGAGGTDTQYF. The CDR3 bases are TGCGCCAGCAGCTTGGACGGAGCGGGGGGCACAGATACGCAGTATTTT.

This chain joins TRBV12-5 and TRBJ1-2; no clear D. V was pared by 4 bases and J by 4 bases, with 10 bases between. The CDR3 contains 13 residues. Germline-derived CDR1 and CDR2 are LGHNT and FRNRAP. The CDR3 protein is CASGSHPSYGYTF. The CDR3, as DNA: TGTGCTAGTGGTTCCCATCCGAGCTATGGCTACACCTTC. Filled out from reference TRBV12-5 and TRBJ1-2, the complete variable domain reads DARVTQTPRHKVTEMGQEVTMRCQPILGHNTVFWYRQTMMQGLELLAYFRNRAPLDDSGMPKDRFSAEMPDATLATLKIQPSEPRDSAVYFCASGSHPSYGYTFGSGTRLTVV.

V gene TRBV5-1 combines with J gene TRBJ1-1; 7 bases align to TRBD1. The CDR3 consists of 14 residues. V lost 5 bases, J lost 1 base, and 5 bases stayed unmatched. Looked up from germline, CDR1 is SGHRS and CDR2 is YFSETQ. DNA for the CDR3: TGCGCCAGCAGATACAGGGGCCAGAACACTGAAGCTTTCTTT. This translates into CASRYRGQNTEAFF.

V and J are TRBV4-3 and TRBJ2-7; 10 bases agree with TRBD1. The CDR3 length is 15 residues. The V segment lost 4 bases and the J segment 4 bases; nucleotides outside the gene matches: 7. Germline lookup yields CDR1 LGHNA and CDR2 YSLEER. CDR3 DNA sequence: TGCGCCAGCAGCCGGACAGGGGGACTTAAGTACGAGCAGTACTTC. Its protein product is CASSRTGGLKYEQYF.

The chain links TRBV28 to TRBJ1-2, with TRBD1 identical over 7 bases. In germline, CDR1 is MDHEN, CDR2 SYDVKM. Losses at the gene ends were 1 base for V and 8 bases for J; bases not matched to a gene: 16. The CDR3 length is 17 residues. In nucleotides, the CDR3 is TGTGCCAGCAGTTTATCCCCCGGAGAAGGAACACAGGGGGGCTACACCTTC. It specifies CASSLSPGEGTQGGYTF.

The genes are TRBV4-1 and TRBJ1-2; D gene ambiguous. The CDR3 is 15 residues long. V was shortened by 6 bases and J by 1 base, with 15 bases between the two germline ends. Germline V gives CDR1 MGHRA, CDR2 YSYEKL. The CDR3 loop is CASRYDPGNNYGYTF. The CDR3 DNA sequence: TGCGCCAGCAGGTACGACCCAGGAAATAACTATGGCTACACCTTC.

V usage is TRBV7-2 and J usage is TRBJ1-1; D is ambiguous. The germline gives CDR1 SGHTA, CDR2 FQGNSA. The CDR3 runs to 13 residues. Trimming removed 5 bases at V and 0 bases at J, with 7 bases between. The CDR3, as DNA: TGTGCCAGCAGCGCGACTGTGAACACTGAAGCTTTCTTT. Its protein product is CASSATVNTEAFF.

V usage is TRBV4-3 and J usage is TRBJ1-4, with 8 nucleotides matching TRBD1. CDR3 length: 14 residues. Germline values: CDR1 LGHNA, CDR2 YSLEER. J lost 7 bases, V lost 0 bases, and 1 base had no gene match. The CDR3 sequence is CASSQDGTGEKLFF. The CDR3 DNA reads TGCGCCAGCAGCCAAGATGGGACAGGTGAAAAACTGTTTTTT.

This sequence joins TRBV15 and TRBJ1-4; 7 positions agree with TRBD1. V shed 1 base, J shed 8 bases, and the junction held 10 bases outside the gene matches. The CDR3 has 16 amino acids. The germline V gene encodes CDR1 LNHNV and CDR2 YYDKDF (reference sequence). CDR3 DNA sequence: TGTGCCACCAGCAGAGGAATGACAGGGACATACGAAAAACTGTTTTTT. This sequence encodes CATSRGMTGTYEKLFF.

This chain joins TRBV29-1 and TRBJ1-1; a weak D match, TRBD1 (5 bases). Trimming took 3 bases from V and 1 from J, leaving 12 bases between them. This CDR3 contains 14 residues. Germline V lookup: CDR1 SQVTM, CDR2 ANQGSEA. CDR3 sequence: CSVDGGRPNTEAFF. CDR3 bases: TGCAGCGTTGACGGGGGACGGCCGAACACTGAAGCTTTCTTT. The full variable domain, completed using reference TRBV29-1 and TRBJ1-1, is SAVISQKPSRDICQRGTSLTIQCQVDSQVTMMFWYRQQPGQSLTLIATANQGSEATYESGFVIDKFPISRPNLTFSTLTVSNMSPEDSSIYLCSVDGGRPNTEAFFGQGTRLTVV.

This chain connects TRBV6-5 to TRBJ1-2; 8 bases match TRBD1. The CDR3 contains 16 residues. After removal of 4 bases from V and 7 bases from J, the junction contained 14 bases not matched to a gene. Germline V lookup: CDR1 MNHEY, CDR2 SVGAGI. The CDR3 nucleotides read TGTGCCAGCAGTTTAATGGGGACAGGCAATTATGGTGGCTACACCTTC. Its translation: CASSLMGTGNYGGYTF.

The chain uses TRBV27 and TRBJ1-6; 7 bases line up with TRBD1. V lost 6 bases, J lost 5 bases, and 4 bases stayed unmatched. Germline V gene data show CDR1 as MNHEY and CDR2 as SMNVEV (reference sequence). This CDR3 is 14 amino acids long. The CDR3: CASRPGQNNSPLHF. CDR3 bases: TGTGCCAGCAGACCGGGACAGAATAATTCACCCCTCCACTTT.

This chain uses TRBV2 with TRBJ1-3; D is ambiguous. V lost 6 bases and J lost 0, with 12 bases in between. CDR3 length: 15 amino acids. Germline lookup yields CDR1 SNHLY and CDR2 FYNNEI. The DNA for the CDR3 is TGTGCCAGCAGCGGGATCGGCGTCTCTGGAAACACCATATATTTT. Amino acids: CASSGIGVSGNTIYF.

The genes are TRBV7-9 and TRBJ1-1; the match to TRBD1 covers 8 bases. With V trimmed by 3 bases and J by 5 bases, 8 bases remained unmatched. Germline assignment: CDR1 SEHNR and CDR2 FQNEAQ (reference sequence). The CDR3 runs to 15 residues. DNA of the CDR3: TGTGCCAGCAGCTTTTGGGCAGGGGGCTCTACTGAAGCTTTCTTT. Protein product: CASSFWAGGSTEAFF.

The rearrangement joins TRBV19 to TRBJ2-5; a possible D gene is TRBD1 (5 bases). The CDR3 length is 13 residues. Trimming took off 6 bases at V and 3 bases at J, with 11 bases between the two ends. Germline V gene data show CDR1 as LNHDA and CDR2 as SQIVND (reference sequence). The chain's CDR3 is CASSSRVEETQYF. The CDR3 DNA sequence: TGTGCCAGTAGCAGCAGGGTGGAAGAGACCCAGTACTTC.

The chain has TRBV5-1 and TRBJ2-5, with 8 positions matching TRBD1. CDR1 is SGHRS and CDR2 is YFSETQ in the germline V gene. V lost 0 bases, J lost 4 bases, and 14 bases stayed unmatched. The CDR3 extends over 18 amino acids. Written as DNA, the CDR3 is TGCGCCAGCAGCTTGGAGGGTTTAGGCAGGGGGCGTGGAGAGACCCAGTACTTC. It encodes CASSLEGLGRGRGETQYF.

The chain couples TRBV30 to TRBJ1-3; TRBD1 might be the D (6 bases). V was pared by 3 bases and J by 0 bases, with 12 bases between. The CDR3 length is 15 residues. CDR1 and CDR2 from the germline V gene are GTSNPN and SVGIG (reference sequence). The CDR3 DNA sequence: TGTGCCTGGAGGTCGCAGGGGAGCTCTGGAAACACCATATATTTT. It is translated as CAWRSQGSSGNTIYF.

This chain connects TRBV9 to TRBJ1-2; 8 bases agree with TRBD1. Per the germline V gene, CDR1 is SGDLS and CDR2 is YYNGEE. This CDR3 is 14 amino acids long. V gave up 0 bases and J gave up 8 bases; unmatched junction bases: 6. Here the CDR3 reads CASSVADRVGGYTF. CDR3 nucleotides: TGTGCCAGCAGCGTAGCGGACAGGGTTGGCGGCTACACCTTC.

The chain couples TRBV7-2 to TRBJ2-7; D is possibly TRBD1 (6 bases). V was shortened by 3 bases and J by 4 bases, with 13 bases between the two germline ends. This CDR3 contains 14 residues. Per germline, CDR1 SGHTA and CDR2 FQGNSA. The CDR3 bases are TGTGCCAGCAGCTTGGATTTGGGGACATACGAGCAGTACTTC. It yields the protein CASSLDLGTYEQYF. The full variable domain, in which reference TRBV7-2 and TRBJ2-7 provide the parts outside the CDR3, is GAGVSQSPSNKVTEKGKDVELRCDPISGHTALYWYRQSLGQGLEFLIYFQGNSAPDKSGLPSDRFSAERTGGSVSTLTIQRTQQEDSAVYLCASSLDLGTYEQYFGPGTRLTVT.

The rearrangement uses TRBV7-9 and TRBJ1-4, with D tentatively TRBD1 (5 bases). This CDR3 has 13 residues. V was pared by 10 bases and J by 5 bases, with 14 bases between. CDR1 SEHNR and CDR2 FQNEAQ come from the germline V gene (reference sequence). CDR3 region: CATRTQGNEKLFF. The CDR3 DNA is TGTGCCACCAGGACGCAGGGAAATGAAAAACTGTTTTTT.

The rearrangement uses TRBV5-4 and TRBJ2-5; D unresolved. Germline V gives CDR1 SGHNT, CDR2 YYREEE (reference sequence). The CDR3 extends over 15 amino acids. The V gene lost 4 bases and the J gene lost 2 bases, with 15 bases spanning the gap. CDR3 region: CASSDTKTLQETQYF. CDR3 coding DNA: TGTGCCAGCAGCGACACAAAAACACTTCAAGAGACCCAGTACTTC.

This chain joins TRBV4-1 and TRBJ2-1; TRBD1 matches 7 bases. The CDR3 covers 16 residues. Germline CDR1 is MGHRA and CDR2 is YSYEKL. The V segment lost 0 bases and the J segment 5 bases; nucleotides outside the gene matches: 7. The CDR3 spells CASSQDLGQRDNEQFF. CDR3 DNA: TGCGCCAGCAGCCAAGATTTGGGACAGCGAGACAATGAGCAGTTCTTC.

This chain joins TRBV14 and TRBJ2-2, with a weak D call TRBD2 (6 bases). This CDR3 has 15 residues. Germline V lookup: CDR1 SGHDN, CDR2 FVKESK. V lost 3 bases and J 4 bases, leaving 12 bases between the germline ends. The CDR3 here is CASSQYREPTGELFF. For the CDR3, the DNA is TGTGCCAGCAGCCAGTACCGGGAGCCCACCGGGGAGCTGTTTTTT.

The J gene is TRBJ1-2, the V gene TRBV10-3, with 7 bases that match TRBD1. CDR3 length: 14 residues. V trimming: 4 bases; J trimming: 4 bases; junction bases outside the gene matches: 6. CDR1 and CDR2 from the germline V gene are ENHRY and SYGVKD. CDR3 protein: CAISGDSDRYGYTF. The CDR3 DNA reads as TGTGCCATCAGTGGGGACAGTGACCGCTATGGCTACACCTTC.

This chain links TRBV11-3 with TRBJ2-2; 10 nucleotides align to TRBD2. The ends lost 4 bases at V and 1 base at J; junction bases unmatched: 12. From germline, CDR1 is SGHNT and CDR2 YENEEA. This CDR3 has 19 amino acids. The CDR3 reads CASSSRSGRAIGNTGELFF. CDR3 nucleotide sequence: TGTGCCAGCAGCTCGAGGAGCGGGAGGGCGATCGGGAACACCGGGGAGCTGTTTTTT.

The rearrangement links TRBV5-1 to TRBJ1-2; 7 positions agree with TRBD1. Trimming cost V 4 bases and J 3 bases; bases outside gene matches: 3. CDR3 size: 13 residues. Germline loops: CDR1 SGHRS, CDR2 YFSETQ. The CDR3 loop is CASSLGTDYGYTF. For the CDR3, the DNA is TGCGCCAGCAGCCTTGGGACAGACTATGGCTACACCTTC.

The genes are TRBV13 and TRBJ1-3, with D tentatively TRBD1 (5 bases). Germline values: CDR1 PRHDT, CDR2 FYEKMQ (reference sequence). This CDR3 spans 15 amino acids. With 3 bases removed from V and 3 bases from J, the gap between germline ends came to 12 bases. The CDR3 nucleotides read TGTGCCAGCAGCTTTGGGGGGAGGTTTGGAAACACCATATATTTT. This codes for CASSFGGRFGNTIYF.